These 30 T cell receptor beta chains were all obtained from the same sample, sequenced in a study of control samples from healthy donors and cancer patients. Produced via immunoSEQ multiplex PCR; TCRdb's table is partial and in-frame only. The table has more than 85,000 clones, under 90% seen once. The sample taken for sequencing was blood. The receptors derive from a woman aged 45-65 years in good health.

The chain joins TRBV28 to TRBJ1-4; D might be TRBD1 (5 bases). The CDR3 runs 15 residues. The germline V gene has CDR1 MDHEN and CDR2 SYDVKM. Trimming removed 6 bases at V and 5 bases at J, with 16 bases between. DNA for the CDR3: TGTGCCAGCAGACCGACCGGGACGGTGAATGAAAAACTGTTTTTT. Its translation is CASRPTGTVNEKLFF.

This chain connects TRBV7-2 to TRBJ1-2, with 7 bases fitting TRBD1. This CDR3 spans 14 amino acids. V was pared by 3 bases and J by 4 bases, with 5 bases of the junction left unmatched. Germline assignment: CDR1 SGHTA and CDR2 FQGNSA. DNA of the CDR3: TGTGCCAGCAGCTTCAGGGGGGGGGCCTATGGCTACACCTTC. This codes for CASSFRGGAYGYTF.

J is TRBJ2-1 and V is TRBV9; possibly TRBD2 for D (6 bases). V lost 5 bases and J 6 bases, leaving 18 bases between the germline ends. This CDR3 has 15 residues. CDR1 and CDR2 from the germline V gene are SGDLS and YYNGEE. CDR3 loop: CASSVGTSIPNEQFF. The CDR3 DNA reads as TGTGCCAGCAGTGTCGGCACTAGCATCCCCAATGAGCAGTTCTTC. Supplemented by reference TRBV9 and TRBJ2-1, the full variable domain reads DSGVTQTPKHLITATGQRVTLRCSPRSGDLSVYWYQQSLDQGLQFLIQYYNGEERAKGNILERFSAQQFPDLHSELNLSSLELGDSALYFCASSVGTSIPNEQFFGPGTRLTVL.

The rearrangement joins TRBV5-4 to TRBJ2-7; perhaps TRBD2 as D (6 bases). Germline CDR1 SGHNT, CDR2 YYREEE (reference sequence). The CDR3 spans 15 residues. V dropped 3 bases and J dropped 1 base, with 14 bases sitting between them. The DNA of the CDR3 is TGTGCCAGCAGCTCAATGGGGGGACGGTCCTACGAGCAGTACTTC. The encoded protein is CASSSMGGRSYEQYF. The whole variable domain, remainder taken from reference TRBV5-4 and TRBJ2-7, is ETGVTQSPTHLIKTRGQQVTLRCSSQSGHNTVSWYQQALGQGPQFIFQYYREEENGRGNFPPRFSGLQFPNYSSELNVNALELDDSALYLCASSSMGGRSYEQYFGPGTRLTVT.

In this sample, this clone turned up a few times. The gene calls are TRBV19 and TRBJ1-5, with a possible D match to TRBD1 (5 bases). With 8 bases removed from V and 2 bases from J, the gap between germline ends came to 16 bases. CDR3 length equals 15 residues. Germline V CDR1 and CDR2: LNHDA, SQIVND (reference sequence). The CDR3 protein is CASESQGIGNQPQHF. The CDR3 DNA follows: TGTGCCAGTGAGAGTCAGGGAATTGGCAATCAGCCCCAGCATTTT.

As to this clone: The same CDR3 also results from other DNA sequences found in this sample. The chain has TRBV29-1 and TRBJ2-4, with D perhaps TRBD2 (5 bases). Germline V CDR1 and CDR2: SQVTM, ANQGSEA. The CDR3 extends over 12 amino acids. In nucleotides, the CDR3 is TGCAGTGCCCGGGTCCTCGGGGACATTCAGTACTTC. It is translated as CSARVLGDIQYF.

The chain employs TRBV27 and TRBJ2-1; 7 nucleotides agree with TRBD2. The CDR3 has 15 amino acids. CDR1 is MNHEY, CDR2 SMNVEV, per germline (reference sequence). Losses at the gene ends were 5 bases for V and 9 bases for J; bases not matched to a gene: 13. The CDR3 region has the DNA TGTGCCAGCAGTCGTACCGTGTTAGCGGGTGGTGAGCAGTTCTTC. It specifies CASSRTVLAGGEQFF.

V is TRBV19 and J is TRBJ1-6; D is uncertain. Per the germline V gene, CDR1 is LNHDA and CDR2 is SQIVND (reference sequence). With 0 bases removed from V and 6 bases from J, the gap between germline ends came to 6 bases. CDR3 length: 14 residues. CDR3 DNA sequence: TGTGCCAGTAGTATAGAGTGGGCTAATTCACCCCTCCACTTT. This codes for CASSIEWANSPLHF.

This rearrangement joins TRBV5-8 to TRBJ2-5, with D tentatively TRBD2 (6 bases). The CDR3 extends over 13 amino acids. V gave up 4 bases and J gave up 2 bases, with 9 bases separating them. Germline assignment: CDR1 SGHTS and CDR2 YDEGEE. CDR3 sequence reads: CASSRDFQETQYF. CDR3 in DNA: TGTGCCAGCAGCCGGGACTTTCAAGAGACCCAGTACTTC.

This clone was seen only once. CDR3 nucleotides: TGTGCCAGCAGTGAAGCTAGGACAGGGGGCCCTGAGCATTTT. Its protein is CASSEARTGGPEHF. The genes are TRBV6-1 and TRBJ1-5; 11 bases map to TRBD1. In germline, CDR1 is MNHNS, CDR2 SASEGT. V was clipped by 0 bases and J by 14 bases; unmatched bases: 6. The CDR3 has 14 residues.

V gene TRBV5-6 combines with J gene TRBJ2-7; 8 bases line up with TRBD2. The CDR3 spans 18 residues. V shed 0 bases and J 3 bases; nucleotides not matched to a gene: 14. CDR1 SGHDT and CDR2 YYEEEE come from the germline V gene. In nucleotides, the CDR3 is TGTGCCAGCAGCTTGGAAACTAGCGGAGACCCCAATTTCTACGAGCAGTACTTC. Translating gives CASSLETSGDPNFYEQYF.

The sample holds one count of this clone. The V call is TRBV9, the J call TRBJ1-2; 7 bases line up with TRBD1. Looked up from germline, CDR1 is SGDLS and CDR2 is YYNGEE. V gave up 4 bases and J gave up 6 bases; unmatched junction bases: 6. The CDR3 runs 13 residues. Written as DNA, the CDR3 is TGTGCCAGCAGCCGAGAGGGGACAGATGGCTACACCTTC. This gives the protein CASSREGTDGYTF.

The chain employs TRBV6-2 or TRBV6-3 and TRBJ1-2, with 9 bases lining up with TRBD1. V was pared by 4 bases and J by 8 bases, with 14 bases of the junction left unmatched. CDR1 MNHEY and CDR2 SVGEGT come from the germline V gene. CDR3 length: 16 amino acids. CDR3 nucleotides: TGTGCCAGCAGTTCTCAAACGGGACAGGGCCCAAGAGGCTACACCTTC. Translation gives CASSSQTGQGPRGYTF.

The chain combines TRBV18 with TRBJ2-5, with a weak D call TRBD1 (6 bases). The CDR3 contains 13 residues. Trimming removed 6 bases at V and 7 bases at J, with 15 bases between. Germline V lookup: CDR1 KGHSH, CDR2 LQKENI. The CDR3 is CASSAGRGVTQYF. The CDR3 DNA follows: TGTGCCAGCTCGGCGGGCAGGGGTGTGACCCAGTACTTC.

This clone was recorded once. The genes are TRBV5-1 and TRBJ1-5, with 8 bases aligning to TRBD1. This CDR3 comprises 15 residues. V gave up 3 bases and J gave up 7 bases; unmatched junction bases: 9. Germline-derived CDR1 and CDR2 are SGHRS and YFSETQ. This CDR3 is CASSSGQGVEQPQHF. The CDR3 coding sequence is TGCGCCAGCAGCTCAGGACAGGGAGTGGAGCAGCCCCAGCATTTT. The complete variable domain, with remaining parts taken from reference TRBV5-1 and TRBJ1-5, reads KAGVTQTPRYLIKTRGQQVTLSCSPISGHRSVSWYQQTPGQGLQFLFEYFSETQRNKGNFPGRFSGRQFSNSRSEMNVSTLELGDSALYLCASSSGQGVEQPQHFGDGTRLSIL.

For the CDR3, the DNA is TGTGCCAGCAGCGGGACAGGGTCAGGGGCCAACGTCCTGACTTTC. This gives the protein CASSGTGSGANVLTF. The chain joins TRBV11-3 to TRBJ2-6, with TRBD1 identical over 9 bases. CDR1 is SGHNT and CDR2 is YENEEA in the germline V gene. After removal of 5 bases from V and 4 bases from J, the junction contained 3 bases not matched to a gene. The CDR3 runs to 15 residues.

This clone has a handful of counts. CDR3 in amino acids: CASSPPDGADTQYF. The CDR3 DNA sequence: TGTGCCAGCTCACCACCGGACGGAGCAGATACGCAGTATTTT. The genes are TRBV18 and TRBJ2-3; D gene uncertain. The germline V gene encodes CDR1 KGHSH and CDR2 LQKENI. The CDR3 covers 14 residues. V lost 0 bases and J 4 bases, leaving 8 bases between the germline ends.

V and J are TRBV7-9 and TRBJ2-3, with TRBD2 matching 7 bases. The CDR3 extends over 14 amino acids. V lost 5 bases and J lost 5; bases outside the gene matches: 7. Germline-derived CDR1 and CDR2 are SEHNR and FQNEAQ (reference sequence). Here the CDR3 DNA reads TGTGCCAGCAGCCATCGGCTAGCGGTAGATACGCAGTATTTT. Protein: CASSHRLAVDTQYF.

The gene calls are TRBV4-2 and TRBJ1-5; D is ambiguous. Germline assignment: CDR1 LGHNA and CDR2 YNFKEQ. The CDR3 runs 15 residues. With 4 bases removed from V and 0 bases from J, the gap between germline ends came to 10 bases. In DNA form, the CDR3 reads TGTGCCAGCAGCCGAACGTTAGATAGCAATCAGCCCCAGCATTTT. It codes for CASSRTLDSNQPQHF.

This chain connects TRBV1 to TRBJ2-2; the table gives TRBD1 as D, unverified against the DNA. TRBV1 constitutes a pseudogene. This CDR3 has 14 residues. CDR3 amino acids: CTSSPLKGAGELFF. Here the CDR3 DNA reads TGCACCAGCAGCCCGCTTAAGGGGGCCGGGGAGCTGTTTTTT.

This clone was seen a handful of times. V gene TRBV28 combines with J gene TRBJ1-3; D might be TRBD1 (6 bases). The germline V gene encodes CDR1 MDHEN and CDR2 SYDVKM. This CDR3 has 15 amino acids. The V and J ends lost 5 bases and 6 bases respectively, with 17 bases between them. CDR3 sequence reads: CASSAATGGINTIYF. In DNA form, the CDR3 reads TGTGCCAGCAGTGCGGCGACAGGTGGGATAAACACCATATATTTT.

The genes are TRBV29-1 and TRBJ1-1; D might be TRBD1 (5 bases). Germline V lookup: CDR1 SQVTM, CDR2 ANQGSEA. V was trimmed by 7 bases and J by 0 bases, leaving 12 bases between them. There are 13 residues in the CDR3. CDR3 coding DNA: TGCAGCGCCGGGGGACCTATGAACACTGAAGCTTTCTTT. Translating gives CSAGGPMNTEAFF.

The genes are TRBV19 and TRBJ1-3; no reliable D call. Trimming left V 2 bases short and J 0 bases short, with 14 bases between. The CDR3 has 17 amino acids. CDR1 is LNHDA, CDR2 SQIVND, per germline (reference sequence). The chain's CDR3 is CASSISRAVASGNTIYF. The CDR3 DNA is TGTGCCAGTAGTATATCGCGAGCAGTGGCCTCTGGAAACACCATATATTTT.

This chain connects TRBV7-2 to TRBJ2-1; 7 bases line up with TRBD2. CDR1 is SGHTA, CDR2 FQGNSA, per germline. With 4 bases clipped from V and 9 bases from J, the junction kept 12 bases outside the gene matches. This CDR3 is built from 15 residues. The CDR3 DNA is TGTGCCAGCAGCTCTTGGGGGGGGTCCACGGGTGAGCAGTTCTTC. Encoded protein: CASSSWGGSTGEQFF.

This chain uses TRBV14 with TRBJ1-2; D remains ambiguous. Germline values: CDR1 SGHDN, CDR2 FVKESK. The CDR3 consists of 15 residues. V gave up 1 base and J gave up 8 bases, with 17 bases separating them. The CDR3 DNA sequence: TGTGCCAGCAGCCAAGCGGGCAAACTGGCGGGCGGCTACACCTTC. This gives the protein CASSQAGKLAGGYTF.

The V call is TRBV5-1, the J call TRBJ1-2; 10 bases fit TRBD1. The CDR3 consists of 15 residues. The germline gives CDR1 SGHRS, CDR2 YFSETQ. V lost 4 bases and J lost 0; bases outside the gene matches: 3. The CDR3: CASSTGTGANYGYTF. In DNA, the CDR3 is TGCGCCAGCAGCACCGGGACAGGGGCTAACTATGGCTACACCTTC.

As to this clone: An end of the junction differs from the germline gene, which may be a read error. In DNA form, the CDR3 reads TGTGCTAGCAGCTTAAGGAACCACTACGAGCAGTACTTC. Translation gives CASSLRNHYEQYF. V gene TRBV7-7 combines with J gene TRBJ2-7; D is uncertain. Germline assignment: CDR1 SSHAT and CDR2 FNYEAQ (reference sequence). The CDR3 is 13 residues long.

The chain employs TRBV19 and TRBJ2-7; TRBD1 agrees at 7 bases. This CDR3 region has 14 residues. Per the germline V gene, CDR1 is LNHDA and CDR2 is SQIVND (reference sequence). V lost 3 bases, J lost 2 bases, and 4 bases stayed unmatched. CDR3 protein: CASSIYRGTYEQYF. The CDR3 DNA follows: TGTGCCAGTAGTATCTACAGGGGAACCTACGAGCAGTACTTC.

This sequence joins TRBV4-2 and TRBJ2-3; D is uncertain. This CDR3 spans 11 amino acids. Germline values: CDR1 LGHNA, CDR2 YNFKEQ. With 7 bases removed from V and 5 bases from J, the gap between germline ends came to 7 bases. The CDR3 is CASTSGDTQYF. The CDR3 coding sequence is TGTGCCAGCACCTCGGGAGATACGCAGTATTTT.

This clone was counted once. The chain carries TRBV24-1 and TRBJ2-5; D call uncertain. In germline, CDR1 is KGHDR, CDR2 SFDVKD. The CDR3 spans 12 residues. Trimming cost V 1 base and J 6 bases, with 5 bases left between them. The CDR3 here is CATSDFGKTQYF. The DNA of the CDR3 is TGTGCCACCAGTGATTTCGGAAAGACCCAGTACTTC.